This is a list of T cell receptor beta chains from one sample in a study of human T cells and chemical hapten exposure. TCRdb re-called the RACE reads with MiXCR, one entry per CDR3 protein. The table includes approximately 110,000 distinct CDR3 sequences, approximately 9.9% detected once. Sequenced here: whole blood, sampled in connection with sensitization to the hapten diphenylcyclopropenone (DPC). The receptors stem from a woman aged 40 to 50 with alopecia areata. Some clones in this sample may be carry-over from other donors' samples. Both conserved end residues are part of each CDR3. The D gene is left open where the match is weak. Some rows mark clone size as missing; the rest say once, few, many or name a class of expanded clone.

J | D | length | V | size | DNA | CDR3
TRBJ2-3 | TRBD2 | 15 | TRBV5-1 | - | TGCGCCAGCAGCCCGGGACTATCACGCACAGATACGCGGTATTTT | CASSPGLSRTDTRYF
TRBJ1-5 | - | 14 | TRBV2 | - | TGTGCCAGCAGCCCCCGGAGGGACAATCAGCCCCAGCATTTT | CASSPRRDNQPQHF
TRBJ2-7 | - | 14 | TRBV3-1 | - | TGTGCCAGCAGCCAACAATATCTTGGATACGAGCAGTACTTC | CASSQQYLGYEQYF
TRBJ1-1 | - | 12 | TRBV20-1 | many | TGCAGTGCACCCCGGCTCAACACTGAAGCTTTCTTT | CSAPRLNTEAFF
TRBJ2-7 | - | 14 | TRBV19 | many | TGTGCCAGTAACCTCGGGGGGCCCTCCTACGAGCAGTACTTC | CASNLGGPSYEQYF
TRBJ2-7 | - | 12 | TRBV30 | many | TGTGCCTGGAGTACCGCAGCTTACGAGCAGTACTTC | CAWSTAAYEQYF
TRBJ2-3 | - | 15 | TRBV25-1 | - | TGTGCCAGCAGCCCCAGTCAGCGTGACCCGGATACGCAGTATTTT | CASSPSQRDPDTQYF
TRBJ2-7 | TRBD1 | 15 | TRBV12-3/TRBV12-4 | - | TGTGCCAGCAGCCTCTTCCGGGACAGGGTCTACGAGCAGTACTTC | CASSLFRDRVYEQYF
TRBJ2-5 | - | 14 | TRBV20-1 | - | TGCAGTGCTAGAGTGGCGTCCGGACAAGAGACCCAGTACTTC | CSARVASGQETQYF
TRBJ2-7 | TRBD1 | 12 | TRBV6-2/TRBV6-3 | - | TGTGCCAGCATTCAGGGGGCAGGGGAGCAGTACTTC | CASIQGAGEQYF
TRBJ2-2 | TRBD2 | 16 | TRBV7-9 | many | TGTGCCAGCAGCGGATCGGCGGGAGCCCGAACCGGGGAGCTGTTTTTT | CASSGSAGARTGELFF
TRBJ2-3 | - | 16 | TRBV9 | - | TGTGCCAGCAGCGTATATGTGGGGGCCACCACAGATACGCAGTATTTT | CASSVYVGATTDTQYF
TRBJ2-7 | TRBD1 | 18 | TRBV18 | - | TGTGCCAGCTCACCGATACCTCCCCAGACAGGGCTCTCCTACGAGCAGTACTTC | CASSPIPPQTGLSYEQYF
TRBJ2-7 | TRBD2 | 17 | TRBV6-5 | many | TGTGCCAGCAGTTACTCGAGTTCGGGGGGGGAGCTCTACGAGCAGTACTTC | CASSYSSSGGELYEQYF
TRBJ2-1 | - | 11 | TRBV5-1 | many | TGCGCCAGCAGCTTGACCTATGAGCAGTTCTTC | CASSLTYEQFF
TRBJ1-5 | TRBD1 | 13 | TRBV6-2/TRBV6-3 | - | TGTGCCAGCATGGGACAGGGGGCCCAGCCCCAGCATTTT | CASMGQGAQPQHF
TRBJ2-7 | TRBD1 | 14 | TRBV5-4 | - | TGTGCCAGCACCCGGGACAGGGGGGACTACGAGCAGTACTTC | CASTRDRGDYEQYF
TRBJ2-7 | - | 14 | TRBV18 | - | TGTGCCAGCTCACCCCGGGACCGATACTACGAGCAGTACTTC | CASSPRDRYYEQYF
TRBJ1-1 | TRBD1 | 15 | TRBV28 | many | TGTGCCAGCAGTTTAAGAGCAGGGGGGAACACTGAAGCTTTCTTT | CASSLRAGGNTEAFF
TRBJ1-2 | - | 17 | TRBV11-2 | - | TGTGCCAGCAGCTTAGGCTGGACGCCAGGGAAAAACTATGGCTACACCTTC | CASSLGWTPGKNYGYTF
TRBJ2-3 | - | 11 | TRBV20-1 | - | TGCAGTGCTAGTACGGCAGATACGCAGTATTTT | CSASTADTQYF
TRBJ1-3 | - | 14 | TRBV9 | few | TGTGCCAGCAGCGTATACGACTCTGGAAACACCATATATTTT | CASSVYDSGNTIYF
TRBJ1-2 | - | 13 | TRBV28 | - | TGTGCCAGCAGTTTTGGCGGGAACTATGGCTACACCTTC | CASSFGGNYGYTF
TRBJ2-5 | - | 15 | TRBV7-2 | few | TGTGCCAGCAGCTTAAGTCCAGGGTACCAAGAGACCCAGTACTTC | CASSLSPGYQETQYF
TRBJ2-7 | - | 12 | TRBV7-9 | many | TGTGCCAGCAGGTCGGTAACCTACGAGCAGTACTTC | CASRSVTYEQYF
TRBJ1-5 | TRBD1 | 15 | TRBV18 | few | TGTGCCAGCTCATCTTCCACAGGGGGCCGGGAGCCCCAGCATTTT | CASSSSTGGREPQHF
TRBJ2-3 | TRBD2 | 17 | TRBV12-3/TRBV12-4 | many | TGTGCCAGCAGTTGGAAGACTAGCGACAAACGCACAGATACGCAGTATTTT | CASSWKTSDKRTDTQYF
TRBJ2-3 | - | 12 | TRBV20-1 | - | TGCAGTGCTAGGGCCCGGGGAGATACGCAGTATTTT | CSARARGDTQYF
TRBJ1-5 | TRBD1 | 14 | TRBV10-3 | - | TGTGCCATCAGTGATCCGGGACAGGGCCAGCCCCAGCATTTT | CAISDPGQGQPQHF
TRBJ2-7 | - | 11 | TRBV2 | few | TGTGCCAGCACTCCGCCCGGGCGTTCCTACTTC | CASTPPGRSYF
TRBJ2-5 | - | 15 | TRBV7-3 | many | TGTGCCAGCAGCCCCCTCGGAAATTCCAAAGAGACCCAGTACTTC | CASSPLGNSKETQYF
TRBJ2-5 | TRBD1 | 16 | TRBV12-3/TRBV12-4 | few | TGTGCCAGCAGTGGTGCCGGGACAGGGGGACGAGAGACCCAGTACTTC | CASSGAGTGGRETQYF
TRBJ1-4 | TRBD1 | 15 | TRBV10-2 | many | TGCGCCAGCAGTGAGTCGGACAGGGGAGGACGAAAACTGTTTTTT | CASSESDRGGRKLFF
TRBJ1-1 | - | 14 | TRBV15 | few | TGTGCCACCAGCAGAGAACGTTTCGGGATTGAAGCTTTCTTT | CATSRERFGIEAFF
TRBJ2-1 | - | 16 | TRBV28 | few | TGTGCCAGCAGTTCGGCCTCCGGGACCAGGTACAATGAGCAGTTCTTC | CASSSASGTRYNEQFF
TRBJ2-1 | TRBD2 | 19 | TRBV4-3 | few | TGCGCCAGCAGCCAAGATCCAGCGGGGGGGCCGAGCTCCTACAATGAGCAGTTCTTC | CASSQDPAGGPSSYNEQFF
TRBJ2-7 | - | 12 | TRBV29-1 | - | TGCAGCGTTGGGGCAGGGCACTACGAGCAGTACTTC | CSVGAGHYEQYF
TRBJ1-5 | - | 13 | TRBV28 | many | TGTGCCAGCAGTTTAGACTTTTTGGGGCCCCAGCATTTT | CASSLDFLGPQHF
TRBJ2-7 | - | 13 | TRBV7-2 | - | TGTGCCAGCAGCCGTCCAAGCTCCTACGAGCAGTACTTC | CASSRPSSYEQYF
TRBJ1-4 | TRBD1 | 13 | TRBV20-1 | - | TGCAGTGCCACACAGGGGGCTAATGAAAAACTGTTTTTT | CSATQGANEKLFF
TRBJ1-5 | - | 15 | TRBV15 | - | TGTGCCACCAGCACTCGGCGAGAGGGGGGACAGCCCCAGCATTTT | CATSTRREGGQPQHF
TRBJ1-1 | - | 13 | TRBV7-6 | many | TGTGCCAGCAGCTTTACGGGGAACACTGAAGCTTTCTTT | CASSFTGNTEAFF
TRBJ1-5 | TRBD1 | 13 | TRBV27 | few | TGTGCCAGCCGACAGGGGGTCAGTCAGCCCCAGCATTTT | CASRQGVSQPQHF
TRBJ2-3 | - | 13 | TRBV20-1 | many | TGCAGTGCTAGGGCCCCGGGCACAGATACGCAGTATTTT | CSARAPGTDTQYF
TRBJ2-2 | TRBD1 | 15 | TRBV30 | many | TGTGCCTGGAGTCGTGGAGACAGGGACGCTGGGGAGCTGTTTTTT | CAWSRGDRDAGELFF
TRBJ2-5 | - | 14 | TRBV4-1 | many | TGCGCCAGCAGCCTGACGCAACTCCAAGAGACCCAGTACTTC | CASSLTQLQETQYF
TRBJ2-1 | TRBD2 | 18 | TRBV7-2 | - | TGTGCCAGCAGCCTAGTGGGGACTAGCGGGTCGGGATACAATGAGCAGTTCTTC | CASSLVGTSGSGYNEQFF
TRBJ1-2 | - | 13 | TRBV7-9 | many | TGTGCCAGCATCCAGACAGCCACCTATGGCTACACCTTC | CASIQTATYGYTF